The present T cell receptor (beta chain) was sequenced within a study of blood T cell repertoires in COVID-19. Overall study: There were acute and convalescent COVID-19 samples, and they came from the United States, Italy and Spain. Sources were T cells, B-cell-depleted T cells, or PBMCs; the material itself was cDNA or gDNA.

Original analysis: Amplification from reference gene primers served as the basis for estimated nucleated cell counts. Sequencing was performed with immunoSEQ multiplex PCR; in TCRdb, only in-frame clones are kept and a portion is missing. V and J calls and clone size are those listed in that table; D and trimming were worked out from the DNA. The sample includes around 150,000 clones, 70% to 80% of them seen just once. The CDR3 extends over 16 amino acids. Unmatched junction bases numbered 7, after V lost 4 bases and J lost 6 bases. Germline CDR1 SGHTA, CDR2 FQGTGA. The chain has TRBV7-3 and TRBJ2-2; 11 bases are a match to TRBD1. The receptor was isolated from a man aged 55 to 70 with acute or convalescent COVID-19. Source material: peripheral blood. DNA for the CDR3: TGTGCCAGCAGCTATAATCCGGGACAGGGGGCCGGGGAGCTGTTTTTT. This translates into CASSYNPGQGAGELFF. Combining the CDR3 with reference TRBV7-3 and TRBJ2-2 gives the whole variable domain GAGVSQTPSNKVTEKGKYVELRCDPISGHTALYWYRQSLGQGPEFLIYFQGTGAADDSGLPNDRFFAVRPEGSVSTLKIQRTERGDSAVYLCASSYNPGQGAGELFFGEGSRLTVL.